A selection of T cell receptor beta chains follows, all from one sample in a study of T-cell reconstitution after alpha-beta-depleted transplantation in children. TCRdb passed the PCR reads through MiXCR, listing each CDR3 protein once. The profile shows around 800,000 distinct CDR3 sequences, 16% of them singletons. The sequencing used PBMCs, mostly from graft donor cells, collected 360 days after TCRalphabeta/CD19-depleted stem cell transplant. The source is a male patient younger than 18 who had a stem cell transplant for acute lymphoblastic leukemia, so the T cells may come from the graft donor. The CDR3 runs from the conserved cysteine through the conserved F or W. D genes are given only for firm matches. Some rows have no size entry. The others give once, few or many, or a class for an expanded clone.

clone size,J gene,V gene,D gene,CDR3 protein,CDR3 DNA
few,TRBJ2-1,TRBV20-1,NA,CSARGLEEIWNNGQFF,TGCAGTGCTAGGGGCCTAGAGGAAATATGGAACAATGGACAGTTCTTC
few,TRBJ2-1,TRBV18,TRBD1,CASSPRWTGDYNEQFF,TGTGCCAGCTCACCACGGTGGACAGGGGACTACAATGAGCAGTTCTTC
NA,TRBJ2-7,TRBV20-1,NA,CSAREWSEQYF,TGCAGTGCTAGAGAGTGGTCCGAGCAGTACTTC
NA,TRBJ2-3,TRBV5-1,TRBD2,CASSLLSSGSIRTDTQYF,TGCGCCAGCAGCTTGCTGTCTAGCGGGAGTATTAGAACAGATACGCAGTATTTT
NA,TRBJ2-2,TRBV6-1,TRBD2,CASSPWTSGNTGELFF,TGTGCCAGCAGCCCATGGACTAGCGGGAACACCGGGGAGCTGTTTTTT
few,TRBJ2-5,TRBV7-9,NA,CASSPTGVWVQETQYF,TGTGCCAGCAGCCCCACGGGGGTCTGGGTGCAGGAGACCCAGTACTTC
few,TRBJ2-2,TRBV12-3/TRBV12-4,NA,CASGTVNTGELFF,TGTGCCAGCGGCACAGTCAACACCGGGGAGCTGTTTTTT
NA,TRBJ2-2,TRBV6-5,NA,CASSYLQAAGELFF,TGTGCCAGCAGTTACTTACAGGCAGCCGGGGAGCTGTTTTTT
NA,TRBJ2-4,TRBV29-1,NA,CSVGMEAKNIRYF,TGCAGCGTAGGGATGGAGGCCAAAAACATTCGGTACTTC
NA,TRBJ2-3,TRBV24-1,NA,CATSDPGRSGVADTQYF,TGTGCCACCAGTGATCCTGGCAGGTCAGGAGTTGCAGATACGCAGTATTTT
few,TRBJ1-2,TRBV12-3/TRBV12-4,NA,CASSLRSGLGYTF,TGTGCCAGCAGTTTACGCTCCGGGCTTGGCTACACCTTC
NA,TRBJ2-1,TRBV9,NA,CASSDRDQTYNEQFF,TGTGCCAGCAGCGACCGGGACCAGACCTACAATGAGCAGTTCTTC
many,TRBJ2-7,TRBV20-1,TRBD1,CSASNPATTGHF,TGCAGTGCTAGTAACCCCGCAACGACAGGGCACTTC
NA,TRBJ2-7,TRBV5-1,NA,CASSFAWSSYEQYF,TGCGCCAGCAGCTTCGCTTGGAGCTCCTACGAGCAGTACTTC
NA,TRBJ1-5,TRBV9,NA,CASSVDGQHNQPQHF,TGTGCCAGCAGCGTAGATGGACAGCACAATCAGCCCCAGCATTTT
NA,TRBJ2-7,TRBV5-1,NA,CASSLRGYGYEQYF,TGCGCCAGCAGCTTGCGAGGGTATGGCTACGAGCAGTACTTC
once,TRBJ2-1,TRBV5-1,TRBD2,CASSLVSGSPRSSYNEQFF,TGCGCCAGCAGCTTGGTTAGCGGGAGTCCTCGAAGCTCCTACAATGAGCAGTTCTTC
NA,TRBJ2-6,TRBV2,NA,CASNRDTSGANVLTF,TGTGCCAGCAACAGGGATACCTCTGGGGCCAACGTCCTGACTTTC
few,TRBJ2-1,TRBV9,TRBD2,CASSVPGTSGLSSYNEQFF,TGTGCCAGCAGCGTGCCCGGGACTAGCGGGCTTAGCTCCTACAATGAGCAGTTCTTC
many,TRBJ2-1,TRBV5-1,NA,CASSRTGNEQFF,TGCGCCAGCAGCCGAACAGGTAATGAGCAGTTCTTC
NA,TRBJ2-5,TRBV5-1,TRBD2,CASSLWTSGLETQYF,TGCGCCAGCAGCTTGTGGACTAGCGGCTTAGAGACCCAGTACTTC
few,TRBJ1-5,TRBV12-3/TRBV12-4,NA,CASSRQPDQPQHF,TGTGCCAGCAGTAGACAGCCCGATCAGCCCCAGCATTTT
many,TRBJ2-3,TRBV24-1,NA,CATSDWKERTDTQYF,TGTGCCACCAGTGATTGGAAGGAGAGGACAGATACGCAGTATTTT
few,TRBJ1-5,TRBV20-1,TRBD1,CSASRAGTGGNQPQHF,TGCAGTGCTAGTCGAGCCGGGACAGGGGGCAATCAGCCCCAGCATTTT